The 15 T cell receptor beta chains below come from one sample, sequenced in a study of identical twins. One entry per CDR3 protein, called by TCRdb with MiXCR from the 5' RACE reads. The repertoire holds fewer than 650,000 distinct CDR3 sequences, with about 7.1% as singletons. This sample was shared with a second study, whose subject was yellow fever vaccine responses in identical twins.

The sample comprised PBMCs. These receptors all stem from a woman in her late teens or twenties in good health.

The chain joins TRBV21-1 to TRBJ2-7; the table's D gene call, TRBD1, was not cross checked with the DNA. TRBV21-1 is shown as a pseudogene. The CDR3 extends over 16 amino acids. CDR3 residues: CAFLRDQGTQIYEQYF. The CDR3 DNA sequence: TGTGCCTTCCTCCGGGACCAGGGTACTCAAATCTACGAGCAGTACTTC.

This clonotype appeared many times. The chain links TRBV12-3 or TRBV12-4 to TRBJ1-1, with 7 nucleotides matching TRBD1. Trimming cost V 6 bases and J 7 bases; bases outside gene matches: 5. CDR3 length: 12 amino acids. The CDR3 here is CASRSRDSEAFF. The CDR3 nucleotides read TGTGCCAGCAGATCACGGGACAGTGAAGCTTTCTTT.

This clonotype was seen ten or more times. The rearrangement uses TRBV11-2 and TRBJ1-5; D perhaps matches TRBD1 (6 bases). The CDR3 consists of 20 residues. Germline V gives CDR1 SGHAT, CDR2 FQNNGV. Trimming removed 2 bases at V and 1 base at J, with 24 bases between. CDR3 residues: CASSLFHPAGGSSSNQPQHF. The CDR3 DNA is TGTGCCAGCAGCTTATTTCACCCAGCGGGGGGCTCTTCGAGCAATCAGCCCCAGCATTTT.

The J gene is TRBJ2-3, the V gene TRBV27; a weak D match, TRBD1 (7 bases). Per germline, CDR1 MNHEY and CDR2 SMNVEV (reference sequence). The germline V and J ends were trimmed by 6 bases and 0 bases, with 13 bases remaining between them. The CDR3 has 15 residues. The chain's CDR3 is CASSAGQHSTDTQYF. CDR3 sequence (DNA): TGTGCCAGCAGCGCGGGACAGCATAGCACAGATACGCAGTATTTT.

This clonotype was detected many times. For the CDR3, the DNA is TGCAGTGCTAGTTTGACTAGCAATCAGCCCCAGCATTTT. This codes for CSASLTSNQPQHF. This chain joins TRBV20-1 and TRBJ1-5; D call uncertain. The CDR3 length is 13 residues. Germline V gives CDR1 DFQATT, CDR2 SNEGSKA (reference sequence). The germline V and J ends were trimmed by 3 bases and 0 bases, with 6 bases remaining between them.

In its sample, this clonotype was seen a few times. The chain joins TRBV6-1 to TRBJ2-4, with D tentatively TRBD1 (6 bases). The V end lost 5 bases, the J end lost 0 bases, and 14 bases lay between the germline ends. The germline gives CDR1 MNHNS, CDR2 SASEGT. The CDR3 has 16 amino acids. CDR3 loop: CASSRPGDIAKNIQYF. Here the CDR3 DNA reads TGTGCCAGCAGTAGGCCAGGGGATATAGCCAAAAACATTCAGTACTTC.

This chain connects TRBV12-3 or TRBV12-4 to TRBJ2-1; 11 bases align to TRBD2. J lost 0 bases, V lost 1 base, and 5 bases had no gene match. CDR3 length equals 18 residues. The CDR3 coding sequence is TGTGCCAGCAGTTTAGTTGGGACTAGCGGAAGCTCCTACAATGAGCAGTTCTTC. This encodes CASSLVGTSGSSYNEQFF.

The sample holds a few counts of this clonotype. The CDR3 nucleotides read TGTGCCAGCAGTGATTGGGACGGCAATGAGCAGTTCTTC. This codes for CASSDWDGNEQFF. The genes are TRBV2 and TRBJ2-1; D possibly matches TRBD1 or TRBD2 (5 bases each). The germline V gene has CDR1 SNHLY and CDR2 FYNNEI. The CDR3 spans 13 residues. The V end lost 3 bases, the J end lost 6 bases, and 9 bases lay between the germline ends.

This clonotype was counted many times. This rearrangement joins TRBV28 to TRBJ2-4, with D uncertain. Trimming shortened V by 5 bases and J by 0 bases, and 14 bases separated the two germline ends. The CDR3 consists of 16 residues. Germline V gene data show CDR1 as MDHEN and CDR2 as SYDVKM. CDR3 region: CASSPQLNQAKNIQYF. The DNA for the CDR3 is TGTGCCAGCAGTCCACAGTTAAATCAAGCCAAAAACATTCAGTACTTC.

Remarks on this clonotype: Possible read error: a much larger clone is one base away. The chain joins TRBV20-1 to TRBJ2-1, with TRBD2 as a possible D gene (5 bases). V lost 8 bases and J lost 5, with 22 bases in between. Per germline, CDR1 DFQATT and CDR2 SNEGSKA (reference sequence). The CDR3 loop spans 15 amino acids. The CDR3 DNA reads TGCAGTACCCCCTCGGTCCAGCGGAGCGACAATGAGCAGTTCTTC. This encodes CSTPSVQRSDNEQFF.

The rearrangement joins TRBV6-6 to TRBJ2-3; D uncertain. The CDR3 is 13 residues long. Germline V gene sequence: CDR1 MNHNY, CDR2 SVGAGI (reference sequence). Trimming removed 2 bases at V and 4 bases at J, with 7 bases between. DNA for the CDR3: TGTGCCAGCAGTTACCCGCCGGCAGATACGCAGTATTTT. Amino acid sequence: CASSYPPADTQYF.

This clonotype appeared many times. The chain has TRBV2 and TRBJ2-4, with TRBD2 identical over 10 bases. This CDR3 has 16 residues. From germline, CDR1 is SNHLY and CDR2 FYNNEI. Unmatched junction bases numbered 5, after V lost 6 bases and J lost 0 bases. Written as DNA, the CDR3 is TGTGCCAGCAGAGGGGGACTAGCGCTAGCCAAAAACATTCAGTACTTC. It translates to CASRGGLALAKNIQYF.

This clonotype appeared a few times. In DNA, the CDR3 is TGTGCCAGCAGCGCGAGTACCGGGACCGCGTATATGGCCGGGGAGCTGTTTTTT. This encodes CASSASTGTAYMAGELFF. The gene calls are TRBV5-4 and TRBJ2-2; D is possibly TRBD1 or TRBD2 (5 bases each). Trimming cost V 4 bases and J 6 bases, with 25 bases left between them. The CDR3 is 18 residues long. CDR1 and CDR2 from the germline V gene are SGHNT and YYREEE (reference sequence). Complete variable domain (other parts from reference TRBV5-4 and TRBJ2-2): ETGVTQSPTHLIKTRGQQVTLRCSSQSGHNTVSWYQQALGQGPQFIFQYYREEENGRGNFPPRFSGLQFPNYSSELNVNALELDDSALYLCASSASTGTAYMAGELFFGEGSRLTVL.

The rearrangement joins TRBV20-1 to TRBJ2-1; unclear D gene. This CDR3 contains 13 residues. The V gene lost 5 bases and the J gene lost 8 bases, with 16 bases spanning the gap. Per germline, CDR1 DFQATT and CDR2 SNEGSKA (reference sequence). CDR3 in amino acids: CSAARSTRDEQFF. CDR3 DNA sequence: TGCAGTGCTGCCCGGTCCACCCGGGATGAGCAGTTCTTC.

V and J are TRBV28 and TRBJ2-2; 7 bases match TRBD2. Losses at the gene ends were 7 bases for V and 8 bases for J; bases not matched to a gene: 10. Germline assignment: CDR1 MDHEN and CDR2 SYDVKM. The CDR3 contains 14 residues. CDR3 DNA: TGTGCCAGCATGTCGGGGGGAATACGGGGGGAGCTGTTTTTT. Protein: CASMSGGIRGELFF. Filled out from reference TRBV28 and TRBJ2-2, the complete variable domain reads DVKVTQSSRYLVKRTGEKVFLECVQDMDHENMFWYRQDPGLGLRLIYFSYDVKMKEKGDIPEGYSVSREKKERFSLILESASTNQTSMYLCASMSGGIRGELFFGEGSRLTVL.